Listed below are T cell receptor beta chains from one sample, sequenced in a study of T cell responses to AZD1222 COVID-19 vaccine. Only in-frame clones appear in the TCRdb table, and some are missing; sequencing was by immunoSEQ multiplex PCR. The sample holds approximately 84,000 clones, 70% to 90% seen once. Sequenced material: peripheral blood, taken 28 days after the second AZD1222 dose. The origin of the receptors is an adult who received the AZD1222 COVID-19 vaccine. CDR3s include the opening cysteine and the closing phenylalanine or tryptophan. The order of the fields is D gene, V gene, J gene, clone size, CDR3 protein, CDR3 DNA. A D gene is named only where the DNA matches it firmly. Only part of the rows carry a size: once, few, many, or a class if the clone is expanded.

d_call: -
v_call: TRBV21-1
j_call: TRBJ1-3
clone_size: -
cdr3_aa: CASSKDGDRGGNTIYF
cdr3_nt: TGTGCCAGCAGCAAAGACGGGGACAGGGGCGGAAACACCATATATTTT

d_call: TRBD1
v_call: TRBV28
j_call: TRBJ1-2
clone_size: -
cdr3_aa: CASSSLGTGINYGYTF
cdr3_nt: TGTGCCAGCAGTTCCTTAGGGACAGGCATTAACTATGGCTACACCTTC

d_call: -
v_call: TRBV7-9
j_call: TRBJ1-1
clone_size: -
cdr3_aa: CASSSEGFEAFF
cdr3_nt: TGTGCCAGCAGCTCCGAGGGCTTTGAAGCTTTCTTT

d_call: -
v_call: TRBV2
j_call: TRBJ2-4
clone_size: -
cdr3_aa: CASKTGTNKNIQYF
cdr3_nt: TGTGCCAGCAAAACCGGGACCAATAAAAACATTCAGTACTTC

d_call: -
v_call: TRBV5-1
j_call: TRBJ2-2
clone_size: -
cdr3_aa: CASSLGLGSNTGELFF
cdr3_nt: TGCGCCAGCAGCTTGGGCCTGGGGTCCAACACCGGGGAGCTGTTTTTT

d_call: -
v_call: TRBV29-1
j_call: TRBJ1-1
clone_size: -
cdr3_aa: CSLTGGYSRGLNTEAFF
cdr3_nt: TGCAGCTTAACGGGGGGGTACAGTAGGGGACTGAACACTGAAGCTTTCTTT

d_call: TRBD2
v_call: TRBV6-5
j_call: TRBJ2-5
clone_size: -
cdr3_aa: CASSYGTSWETQYF
cdr3_nt: TGTGCCAGCAGCTACGGGACTAGCTGGGAGACCCAGTACTTC

d_call: TRBD1
v_call: TRBV4-1
j_call: TRBJ2-2
clone_size: -
cdr3_aa: CASSRTGTGVTGELFF
cdr3_nt: TGCGCCAGCAGCCGGACCGGGACAGGCGTCACCGGGGAGCTGTTTTTT

d_call: TRBD1
v_call: TRBV9
j_call: TRBJ2-2
clone_size: -
cdr3_aa: CASSRDRGRLTGELFF
cdr3_nt: TGTGCCAGCAGCAGGGACAGGGGGCGGTTGACCGGGGAGCTGTTTTTT

d_call: -
v_call: TRBV29-1
j_call: TRBJ1-5
clone_size: -
cdr3_aa: CSVATGFSDEPQHF
cdr3_nt: TGCAGCGTTGCCACAGGGTTCTCCGATGAGCCCCAGCATTTT

d_call: -
v_call: TRBV11-1
j_call: TRBJ2-7
clone_size: once
cdr3_aa: CASSLAGASYEQYF
cdr3_nt: TGTGCCAGCAGCTTGGCAGGGGCCTCCTACGAGCAGTACTTC

d_call: -
v_call: TRBV2
j_call: TRBJ1-4
clone_size: once
cdr3_aa: CASSEHGQTTNEKLFF
cdr3_nt: TGTGCCAGCAGTGAACACGGACAGACAACTAATGAAAAACTGTTTTTT

d_call: -
v_call: TRBV7-2
j_call: TRBJ2-7
clone_size: -
cdr3_aa: CASSRVGDYEQYF
cdr3_nt: TGTGCCAGCAGTAGAGTTGGGGACTACGAGCAGTACTTC

d_call: -
v_call: TRBV5-1
j_call: TRBJ2-2
clone_size: -
cdr3_aa: CASSSYGATGELFF
cdr3_nt: TGCGCCAGCAGCTCTTACGGGGCCACCGGGGAGCTGTTTTTT

d_call: -
v_call: TRBV15
j_call: TRBJ2-7
clone_size: few
cdr3_aa: CATSRESDYEQYF
cdr3_nt: TGTGCCACCAGCAGAGAGTCGGACTACGAGCAGTACTTC

d_call: -
v_call: TRBV6-5
j_call: TRBJ2-3
clone_size: -
cdr3_aa: CASRLGDTQYF
cdr3_nt: TGTGCCAGCAGGCTAGGAGATACGCAGTATTTT

d_call: -
v_call: TRBV3-1/TRBV3-2
j_call: TRBJ2-6
clone_size: -
cdr3_aa: CASSRDHSGANVLTF
cdr3_nt: TGTGCCAGCAGTCGCGACCACTCTGGGGCCAACGTCCTGACTTTC

d_call: -
v_call: TRBV30
j_call: TRBJ2-3
clone_size: -
cdr3_aa: CAWSGVPSGHTQYF
cdr3_nt: TGTGCCTGGAGTGGGGTCCCTTCCGGACATACGCAGTATTTT

d_call: -
v_call: TRBV10-1
j_call: TRBJ1-1
clone_size: -
cdr3_aa: CASSRDMNTEAFF
cdr3_nt: TGCGCCAGCAGTCGAGACATGAACACTGAAGCTTTCTTT

d_call: -
v_call: TRBV19
j_call: TRBJ2-5
clone_size: -
cdr3_aa: CASSIGSRDQETQYF
cdr3_nt: TGTGCCAGTAGTATAGGCAGTCGAGACCAAGAGACCCAGTACTTC

d_call: -
v_call: TRBV9
j_call: TRBJ1-2
clone_size: -
cdr3_aa: CASSVANQAGGYTF
cdr3_nt: TGTGCCAGCAGCGTAGCTAATCAGGCTGGCGGCTACACCTTC

d_call: TRBD2
v_call: TRBV19
j_call: TRBJ2-7
clone_size: -
cdr3_aa: CASSIGLAGAYEQYF
cdr3_nt: TGTGCCAGTAGTATCGGACTAGCGGGAGCCTACGAGCAGTACTTC

d_call: -
v_call: TRBV3-1/TRBV3-2
j_call: TRBJ1-1
clone_size: -
cdr3_aa: CASSQVQGNTEAFF
cdr3_nt: TGTGCCAGCAGCCAAGTGCAGGGGAACACTGAAGCTTTCTTT

d_call: -
v_call: TRBV18
j_call: TRBJ1-5
clone_size: -
cdr3_aa: CASSPTGNSNQPQHF
cdr3_nt: TGTGCCAGCTCACCGACGGGGAATAGCAATCAGCCCCAGCATTTT

d_call: -
v_call: TRBV15
j_call: TRBJ1-5
clone_size: -
cdr3_aa: CATSRENLHSNQPQHF
cdr3_nt: TGTGCCACCAGCAGGGAGAACTTGCACAGCAATCAGCCCCAGCATTTT

d_call: -
v_call: TRBV6-4
j_call: TRBJ2-1
clone_size: -
cdr3_aa: CASSDVVGVNEQFF
cdr3_nt: TGTGCCAGCAGTGACGTGGTAGGGGTCAATGAGCAGTTCTTC

d_call: -
v_call: TRBV7-3
j_call: TRBJ1-6
clone_size: -
cdr3_aa: CASSLSGPYNSPLHF
cdr3_nt: TGTGCCAGCAGCTTATCGGGGCCCTATAATTCACCCCTCCACTTT

d_call: -
v_call: TRBV7-2
j_call: TRBJ1-4
clone_size: -
cdr3_aa: CASSLVVGAGEKLFF
cdr3_nt: TGTGCCAGCAGCTTAGTCGTGGGGGCCGGTGAAAAACTGTTTTTT

d_call: TRBD2
v_call: TRBV5-1
j_call: TRBJ2-5
clone_size: once
cdr3_aa: CASSLSSGGALQETQYF
cdr3_nt: TGCGCCAGCAGCTTGAGTAGCGGGGGGGCTTTACAAGAGACCCAGTACTTC

d_call: -
v_call: TRBV9
j_call: TRBJ2-5
clone_size: -
cdr3_aa: CASSPDEQETQYF
cdr3_nt: TGTGCCAGCAGCCCCGACGAACAAGAGACCCAGTACTTC

d_call: TRBD1
v_call: TRBV6-5
j_call: TRBJ1-4
clone_size: -
cdr3_aa: CASSSRDRGGEKLFF
cdr3_nt: TGTGCCAGCAGTAGCCGGGACAGGGGAGGTGAAAAACTGTTTTTT

d_call: -
v_call: TRBV6-6
j_call: TRBJ2-5
clone_size: -
cdr3_aa: CASTPQVQETQYF
cdr3_nt: TGTGCCAGCACCCCGCAGGTCCAAGAGACCCAGTACTTC

d_call: -
v_call: TRBV14
j_call: TRBJ1-2
clone_size: -
cdr3_aa: CASSRDTYSVNYGYTF
cdr3_nt: TGTGCCAGTTCTCGGGACACCTACTCCGTTAACTATGGCTACACCTTC

d_call: -
v_call: TRBV5-4
j_call: TRBJ1-1
clone_size: -
cdr3_aa: CASRQGGGHTEAFF
cdr3_nt: TGTGCCAGCAGACAGGGCGGGGGCCACACTGAAGCTTTCTTT

d_call: -
v_call: TRBV4-2
j_call: TRBJ1-6
clone_size: -
cdr3_aa: CASSQEVGNRFRNSPLHF
cdr3_nt: TGTGCCAGCAGCCAAGAGGTGGGAAACAGGTTCCGCAATTCACCCCTCCACTTT

d_call: -
v_call: TRBV15
j_call: TRBJ1-1
clone_size: -
cdr3_aa: CATSRNPGVGDTEAFF
cdr3_nt: TGTGCCACCAGCAGAAATCCAGGGGTTGGCGACACTGAAGCTTTCTTT

d_call: TRBD1
v_call: TRBV14
j_call: TRBJ1-4
clone_size: -
cdr3_aa: CASSHGTTGVFGEKLFF
cdr3_nt: TGTGCCAGCAGCCATGGGACGACAGGGGTTTTTGGGGAAAAACTGTTTTTT

d_call: -
v_call: TRBV4-1
j_call: TRBJ1-2
clone_size: -
cdr3_aa: CASSQEPATGGYTF
cdr3_nt: TGCGCCAGCAGCCAAGAACCCGCGACGGGAGGCTACACCTTC

d_call: -
v_call: TRBV4-2
j_call: TRBJ2-7
clone_size: -
cdr3_aa: CASSHDSGRSYEQYF
cdr3_nt: TGTGCCAGCAGCCATGACAGCGGCCGCTCCTACGAGCAGTACTTC